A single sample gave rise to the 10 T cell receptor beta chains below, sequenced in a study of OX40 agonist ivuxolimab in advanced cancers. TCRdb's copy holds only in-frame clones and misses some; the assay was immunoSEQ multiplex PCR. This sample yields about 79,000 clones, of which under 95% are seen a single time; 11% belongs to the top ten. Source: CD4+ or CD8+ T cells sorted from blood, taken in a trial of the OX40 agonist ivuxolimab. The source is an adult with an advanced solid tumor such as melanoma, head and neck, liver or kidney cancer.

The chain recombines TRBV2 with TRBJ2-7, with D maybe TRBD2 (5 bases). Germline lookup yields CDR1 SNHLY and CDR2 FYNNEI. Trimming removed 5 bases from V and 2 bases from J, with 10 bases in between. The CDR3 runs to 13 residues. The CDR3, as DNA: TGTGCCAGCAGTTCAGCGGTGACCTACGAGCAGTACTTC. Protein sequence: CASSSAVTYEQYF.

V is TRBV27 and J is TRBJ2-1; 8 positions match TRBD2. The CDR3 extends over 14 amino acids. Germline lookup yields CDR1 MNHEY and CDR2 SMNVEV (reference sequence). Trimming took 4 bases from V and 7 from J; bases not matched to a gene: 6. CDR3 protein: CASSWAGGENEQFF. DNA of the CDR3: TGTGCCAGCAGTTGGGCGGGGGGAGAAAATGAGCAGTTCTTC.

The CDR3 coding sequence is TGTGCCAGCAGTTTCGGTGGGGGGATGTATAATTCACCCCTCCACTTT. Translating gives CASSFGGGMYNSPLHF. This chain links TRBV27 with TRBJ1-6; D possibly corresponds to TRBD1 (5 bases). CDR1 is MNHEY and CDR2 is SMNVEV in the germline V gene (reference sequence). The CDR3 runs 16 residues. The germline V and J ends were trimmed by 3 bases and 4 bases, with 13 bases remaining between them.

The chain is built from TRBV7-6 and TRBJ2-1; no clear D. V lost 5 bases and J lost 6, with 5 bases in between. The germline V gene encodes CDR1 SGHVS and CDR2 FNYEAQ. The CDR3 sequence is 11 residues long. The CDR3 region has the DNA TGTGCCAGCAGCCGATCCAATGAGCAGTTCTTC. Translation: CASSRSNEQFF.

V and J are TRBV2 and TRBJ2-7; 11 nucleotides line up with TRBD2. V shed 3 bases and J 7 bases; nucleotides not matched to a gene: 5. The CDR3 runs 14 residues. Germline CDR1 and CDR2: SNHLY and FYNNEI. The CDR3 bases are TGTGCCAGCAGTGATAGCGGGGGGGCCGAGGAGCAGTACTTC. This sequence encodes CASSDSGGAEEQYF.

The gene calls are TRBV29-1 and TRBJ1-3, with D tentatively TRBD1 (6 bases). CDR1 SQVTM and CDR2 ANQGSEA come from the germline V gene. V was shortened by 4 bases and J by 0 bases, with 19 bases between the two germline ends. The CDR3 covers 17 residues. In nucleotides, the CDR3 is TGCAGCGTTGGGTTCCTGGCCACAGGGAACTCTGGAAACACCATATATTTT. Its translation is CSVGFLATGNSGNTIYF.

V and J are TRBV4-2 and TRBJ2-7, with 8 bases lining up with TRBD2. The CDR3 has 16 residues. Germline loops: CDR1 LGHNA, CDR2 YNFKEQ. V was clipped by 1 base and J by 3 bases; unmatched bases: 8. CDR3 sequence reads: CASSQGSGGGFYEQYF. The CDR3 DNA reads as TGTGCCAGCAGCCAAGGCTCCGGGGGGGGATTCTACGAGCAGTACTTC.

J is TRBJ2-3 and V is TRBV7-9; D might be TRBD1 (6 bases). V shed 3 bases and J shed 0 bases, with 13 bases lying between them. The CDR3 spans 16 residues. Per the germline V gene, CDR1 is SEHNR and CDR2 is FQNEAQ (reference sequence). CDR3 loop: CASSFRGRPSTDTQYF. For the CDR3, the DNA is TGTGCCAGCAGCTTCAGGGGCCGACCGAGCACAGATACGCAGTATTTT.

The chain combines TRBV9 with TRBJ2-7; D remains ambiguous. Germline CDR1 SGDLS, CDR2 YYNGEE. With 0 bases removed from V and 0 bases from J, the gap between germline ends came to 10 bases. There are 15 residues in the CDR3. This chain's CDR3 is CASSVVGDSSYEQYF. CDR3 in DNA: TGTGCCAGCAGCGTAGTTGGGGATAGCTCCTACGAGCAGTACTTC.

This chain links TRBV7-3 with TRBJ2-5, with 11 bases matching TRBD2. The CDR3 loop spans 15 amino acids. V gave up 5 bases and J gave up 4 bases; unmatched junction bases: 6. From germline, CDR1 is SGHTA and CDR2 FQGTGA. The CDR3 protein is CASSELAGGIETQYF. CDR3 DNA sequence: TGTGCCAGCAGCGAGCTAGCGGGGGGCATAGAGACCCAGTACTTC.